This T cell receptor beta chain is from a study of blood T cell repertoires in COVID-19. Across the study: Samples came from the United States, Italy and Spain, spanning acute and convalescent COVID-19. Sample material is recorded as cDNA or gDNA derived from T cells, B-cell-depleted T cells, or PBMCs.

In the study's own analysis: Researchers report that nucleated cell counts were estimated from reference gene primer amplification. The protocol was immunoSEQ multiplex PCR, while the TCRdb copy is restricted to in-frame clones and leaves out a portion. The DNA gave D and trimming, while V, J and clone size come from that table. This table holds approximately 50,000 clones, 65% to 85% found once. While infection was still active, Seattle patients were enrolled and then followed longitudinally. CDR1 is PRHDT, CDR2 FYEKMQ, per germline (reference sequence). This CDR3 is built from 13 residues. Trimming removed 2 bases from V and 7 bases from J, with 11 bases in between.

Sequencing was carried out using peripheral blood. The TCR sequence derives from a man older than 75 with COVID-19, enrolled during active disease. V is TRBV13 and J is TRBJ1-1, with no clear D. The CDR3 sequence: CASSLPPRDEAFF. In nucleotides, the CDR3 is TGTGCCAGCAGCTTACCCCCCCGGGATGAAGCTTTCTTT.